The clone carrying this T cell receptor (beta chain) showed up many times. A single record per CDR3 protein comes from TCRdb applying MiXCR to the PCR reads. The repertoire holds 23,000 or so distinct CDR3 sequences, with roughly 40% as singletons. This entry comes from a study of tumor-infiltrating lymphocytes in oesophageal squamous cell carcinoma. The V gene's germline CDR1 is SGHAT and CDR2 FQNNGV. Trimming shortened V by 3 bases and J by 9 bases, and 12 bases separated the two germline ends. The CDR3 loop spans 13 amino acids. The gene calls are TRBV11-2 and TRBJ2-1, with D possibly called TRBD1 or TRBD2 (5 bases each). The TCR originated in a male donor with esophageal squamous cell carcinoma. Sequencing input: esophageal tumor tissue. CDR3 region: CASSLGRLGEQFF. CDR3 DNA: TGTGCCAGCAGCTTGGGACGGTTGGGTGAGCAGTTCTTC.